These T cell receptor beta chains were read from a single sample in a study of shared clonotypes between healthy human individuals. Method: immunoSEQ multiplex PCR; TCRdb's copy keeps in-frame clones and lacks some. There are 150,000 to 200,000 clones in the sample; 85% to 95% occur only once, and around 0.072% lies in the top ten. The specimen was naive CD4+ T cells sorted from blood. Every receptor here comes from a woman aged 30 to 39 in good health. Both conserved end residues are part of each CDR3.

>TRBV7-9|TRBJ2-5
CASRTTGEQYF
>TRBV19|TRBJ1-5
CASTSGKGKSNQPQHF
>TRBV5-1|TRBJ2-7
CASSFRTEDGEQYF
>TRBV14|.
CASISGTSGLFSYEQYF
>TRBV6-6|TRBJ1-5
CASSYRTGQSNQPQHF
>TRBV6-1|TRBJ2-5
CASSDRLARQETQYF
>TRBV7-7|TRBJ1-4
CASSLAADEKLFF
>TRBV6-6|TRBJ2-3
CASSYHSEALDTQYF
>TRBV19|TRBJ2-1
CAAAVGHPYNEQFF
>TRBV5-5|TRBJ2-6
CASSLRQGLFSGANVLTF
>TRBV7-3|TRBJ1-1
CASSLWGTPGNTEAFF
>TRBV19|TRBJ2-7
CASSIAGGSYEQYF
>TRBV6-5|TRBJ2-3
CASSYIASGTADTQYF
>TRBV18|TRBJ2-2
CASSRKEGQLTGELFF
>TRBV7-8|TRBJ1-4
CASSPASEKLFF
>TRBV2|TRBJ1-1
CASVDMNTEAFF
>TRBV7-8|TRBJ2-3
CASSLARSTKDTQYF
>TRBV7-9|TRBJ1-1
CASSVGLGEAFF
>TRBV28|TRBJ2-7
CASSSPLDTYEQYF
>TRBV23-1|TRBJ2-7
CASSQPDCTAYYEQYF
>TRBV20-1|TRBJ2-5
CSARVEETQYF
>TRBV6-6|TRBJ2-1
CASWSGTEQFF
>TRBV11-2|TRBJ2-5
CASSLDAGGPRETQYF
>TRBV2|TRBJ1-5
CASKSAVNQPQHF
>TRBV25-1|TRBJ2-1
CASSATSGAYNEQFF
>TRBV5-6|.
CASSWTGYDEQYF
>TRBV6-4|TRBJ1-1
CASSATEMNTEAFF
>TRBV28|TRBJ2-2
CASSGDNSGELFF
>TRBV28|TRBJ1-4
CASSLHQGVTNEKLFF
>TRBV5-8|TRBJ2-5
CASSLGLAGVGETQYF
>TRBV19|TRBJ1-2
CASRTTGKANYGYTF
>TRBV30|TRBJ2-2
CAWSRLGGRATGELFF
>TRBV18|TRBJ2-7
CASSRTSGRADEQYF
>TRBV6-6|TRBJ2-7
CASTKGQVPYEQYF
>TRBV19|TRBJ1-2
CASTPTGNNYGYTF
>TRBV4-1|TRBJ1-4
CASSQDAGSLYEKLFF
>TRBV7-8|TRBJ2-3
CASSSQRLAGTDTQYF
>TRBV11-2|.
CASSLVRKAYEQYF
>TRBV18|TRBJ1-6
CASSPRDTNNSPLHF
>TRBV19|TRBJ2-2
CASTSDGLVTGELFF
>TRBV10-3|TRBJ2-3
CAIRSTDTQYF
>TRBV15|TRBJ2-7
CATSRDLSRNYEQYF
>TRBV19|TRBJ2-7
CASSATRGSGPYEQYF
>TRBV27|TRBJ2-7
CASSFRQGFAYEQYF